The 25 T cell receptor beta chains presented below share a single source sample, sequenced in a study of T cell responses to AZD1222 COVID-19 vaccine. Measured with immunoSEQ multiplex PCR; TCRdb has only the in-frame clones, and not every one. The sample carries 150,000 to 200,000 clones, approximately 89% recorded once. This specimen consisted of peripheral blood, obtained 28 days after the second AZD1222 dose. These TCRs come from an adult who received the AZD1222 COVID-19 vaccine.

The chain carries TRBV7-9 and TRBJ2-6; D might be TRBD2 (6 bases). The V gene's germline CDR1 is SEHNR and CDR2 FQNEAQ (reference sequence). The CDR3 runs to 16 residues. Trimming left V 2 bases short and J 4 bases short, with 12 bases between. The CDR3 sequence is CASSLIGTGGANVLTF. CDR3 nucleotide sequence: TGTGCCAGCAGCTTAATAGGGACTGGAGGGGCCAACGTCCTGACTTTC.

The V and J genes are TRBV29-1 and TRBJ1-1; D is possibly TRBD1 (6 bases). The CDR3 consists of 16 residues. Trimming pared 2 bases from V and 1 base from J, leaving 17 bases between. Per germline, CDR1 SQVTM and CDR2 ANQGSEA. CDR3 coding DNA: TGCAGCGTTGAATTTCTGGGGGCTTTAGCGAACACTGAAGCTTTCTTT. It specifies CSVEFLGALANTEAFF.

In DNA, the CDR3 is TGTGCCATCGGCGGGGGTTACGAGCAGTACTTC. This sequence encodes CAIGGGYEQYF. The chain links TRBV10-3 to TRBJ2-7, with 7 positions matching TRBD2. The CDR3 covers 11 residues. Germline V gives CDR1 ENHRY, CDR2 SYGVKD. V lost 8 bases, J lost 4 bases, and 2 bases stayed unmatched.

V is TRBV4-1 and J is TRBJ2-3; D ambiguous. Germline values: CDR1 MGHRA, CDR2 YSYEKL. This CDR3 is built from 16 residues. V gave up 3 bases and J gave up 5 bases, with 18 bases separating them. CDR3: CASSHHPPGFGDTQYF. The CDR3 DNA is TGCGCCAGCAGCCACCACCCCCCGGGCTTTGGAGATACGCAGTATTTT.

J is TRBJ1-4 and V is TRBV4-1; 7 bases line up with TRBD1. The trim removed 1 base at V and 6 bases at J, leaving 5 bases unmatched. The CDR3 consists of 15 residues. Germline lookup yields CDR1 MGHRA and CDR2 YSYEKL. CDR3 region: CASSQGNRGDEKLFF. In nucleotides, the CDR3 is TGCGCCAGCAGCCAAGGGAACAGGGGTGATGAAAAACTGTTTTTT.

The rearrangement uses TRBV11-2 and TRBJ2-1, with D possibly TRBD2 on 6 matching bases. Per the germline V gene, CDR1 is SGHAT and CDR2 is FQNNGV. Trimming removed 3 bases at V and 6 bases at J, with 15 bases between. This CDR3 spans 15 amino acids. The CDR3 DNA sequence: TGTGCCAGCAGCTTCCCCTGGGGCGGGGTCAATGAGCAGTTCTTC. Translating gives CASSFPWGGVNEQFF.

J is TRBJ1-2 and V is TRBV11-2, with 8 bases identical to TRBD1. Germline V gene lookup returns CDR1 SGHAT and CDR2 FQNNGV. With 0 bases clipped from V and 8 bases from J, the junction kept 8 bases outside the gene matches. This CDR3 has 15 residues. The DNA of the CDR3 is TGTGCCAGCAGCTTAGAATGGACAGGGCAGGGCGGCTACACCTTC. Its translation is CASSLEWTGQGGYTF. The complete variable domain, with remaining parts taken from reference TRBV11-2 and TRBJ1-2, reads EAGVAQSPRYKIIEKRQSVAFWCNPISGHATLYWYQQILGQGPKLLIQFQNNGVVDDSQLPKDRFSAERLKGVDSTLKIQPAKLEDSAVYLCASSLEWTGQGGYTFGSGTRLTVV.

This chain links TRBV29-1 with TRBJ1-2; D is ambiguous. This CDR3 region has 12 residues. The germline CDR1 and CDR2 sequences are SQVTM and ANQGSEA. V gave up 2 bases and J gave up 4 bases, with 8 bases separating them. The CDR3 region has the DNA TGCAGCGTTGAAAGCAGGTTCTATGGCTACACCTTC. The encoded protein is CSVESRFYGYTF.

V gene TRBV7-9 combines with J gene TRBJ2-7; 7 bases align to TRBD2. Germline V CDR1 and CDR2: SEHNR, FQNEAQ (reference sequence). J lost 3 bases, V lost 8 bases, and 4 bases had no gene match. The CDR3 contains 12 residues. For the CDR3, the DNA is TGTGCCAGCGGTAAGCGGGACTACGAGCAGTACTTC. It specifies CASGKRDYEQYF.

This rearrangement joins TRBV6-2 or TRBV6-3 to TRBJ2-3; TRBD1 agrees at 11 bases. The CDR3 consists of 20 residues. J was trimmed by 2 bases and V by 2 bases; bases with no gene match: 15. From germline, CDR1 is MNHEY and CDR2 SVGEGT. In DNA form, the CDR3 reads TGTGCCAGCAGTTACCCTCGTGAGGGACAGGGGGTATCTGTCACAGATACGCAGTATTTT. It specifies CASSYPREGQGVSVTDTQYF.

The V and J genes are TRBV19 and TRBJ2-1; 9 bases map to TRBD1. The germline gives CDR1 LNHDA, CDR2 SQIVND (reference sequence). The CDR3 is 15 amino acids. V shed 5 bases, J shed 7 bases, and the junction held 9 bases outside the gene matches. CDR3 nucleotides: TGTGCCAGTAGTCCCGGGACAGGGAGGCTGAATGAGCAGTTCTTC. Translating gives CASSPGTGRLNEQFF.

A few counts support this clone. The V call is TRBV7-9, the J call TRBJ2-7; D may be TRBD1 (5 bases). The germline V gene has CDR1 SEHNR and CDR2 FQNEAQ (reference sequence). Between the trimmed V and J ends, which lost 2 bases and 4 bases, there was a span of 6 bases. There are 12 residues in the CDR3. In DNA form, the CDR3 reads TGTGCCAGCAGCTTACCAGGGTACGAGCAGTACTTC. Translation: CASSLPGYEQYF.

The chain couples TRBV9 to TRBJ2-5; D remains unclear. The CDR3 contains 12 residues. The V and J ends lost 4 bases and 2 bases respectively, with 6 bases between them. Germline V lookup: CDR1 SGDLS, CDR2 YYNGEE. This CDR3 reads CASSQNQETQYF. The CDR3 DNA is TGTGCCAGCAGCCAAAATCAAGAGACCCAGTACTTC.

The V and J genes are TRBV28 and TRBJ1-5, with a possible D match to TRBD1 (5 bases). V lost 1 base, J lost 5 bases, and 6 bases lay in between. This CDR3 contains 13 residues. Germline assignment: CDR1 MDHEN and CDR2 SYDVKM. The CDR3 nucleotides are TGTGCCAGCAGTTTATTAGGGGATCAGCCCCAGCATTTT. Translating gives CASSLLGDQPQHF.

The chain carries TRBV5-1 and TRBJ2-1, with 8 positions matching TRBD2. With V trimmed by 2 bases and J by 9 bases, 7 bases remained unmatched. The CDR3 runs to 14 residues. CDR1 is SGHRS, CDR2 YFSETQ, per germline. For the CDR3, the DNA is TGCGCCAGCAGCTTAGCGGGAGTTGTTAGTGAGCAGTTCTTC. This encodes CASSLAGVVSEQFF.

The count of this clone is one. The V gene is TRBV28, the J gene TRBJ1-6; D unclear. Germline V CDR1 and CDR2: MDHEN, SYDVKM. The germline V and J ends were trimmed by 6 bases and 13 bases, with 16 bases remaining between them. CDR3 length equals 13 residues. The CDR3 spells CASSVPSKAPLHF. In DNA form, the CDR3 reads TGTGCCAGCAGCGTACCCTCAAAGGCGCCCCTCCACTTT. The full variable domain, in which reference TRBV28 and TRBJ1-6 provide the parts outside the CDR3, is DVKVTQSSRYLVKRTGEKVFLECVQDMDHENMFWYRQDPGLGLRLIYFSYDVKMKEKGDIPEGYSVSREKKERFSLILESASTNQTSMYLCASSVPSKAPLHFGNGTRLTVT.

The chain couples TRBV7-2 to TRBJ1-2; D is undetermined. V lost 1 base to trimming and J lost 7 bases, with 13 bases between them. This CDR3 is 14 amino acids long. Germline V gene sequence: CDR1 SGHTA, CDR2 FQGNSA. The CDR3 DNA sequence: TGTGCCAGCAGCTTAGGGGAGGTTTATATTGGCTACACCTTC. It specifies CASSLGEVYIGYTF.

This rearrangement joins TRBV20-1 to TRBJ1-5; the match to TRBD1 covers 9 bases. Unmatched junction bases numbered 8, after V lost 6 bases and J lost 14 bases. The length of the CDR3 is 11 residues. CDR1 and CDR2 from the germline V gene are DFQATT and SNEGSKA (reference sequence). CDR3 amino acids: CSAKQGAWKHF. The CDR3 region has the DNA TGCAGTGCGAAACAGGGGGCTTGGAAGCATTTT.

CDR3 in amino acids: CASSPGQGSTAFF. In DNA, the CDR3 is TGTGCCAGCAGCCCTGGACAGGGGAGCACGGCTTTCTTT. The chain links TRBV3-1 (or the pseudogene TRBV3-2) to TRBJ1-1, with 9 positions matching TRBD1. V trimming: 4 bases; J trimming: 11 bases; junction bases outside the gene matches: 8. Germline assignment: CDR1 LGHDT and CDR2 YNNKEL (reference sequence). The CDR3 totals 13 residues.

The chain has TRBV4-3 and TRBJ1-1; 8 nucleotides agree with TRBD1. The germline V gene encodes CDR1 LGHNA and CDR2 YSLEER. J was trimmed by 0 bases and V by 2 bases; bases with no gene match: 2. This CDR3 region has 15 residues. CDR3 loop: CASSQWGQVNTEAFF. In nucleotides, the CDR3 is TGCGCCAGCAGCCAATGGGGACAGGTGAACACTGAAGCTTTCTTT.

This rearrangement joins TRBV29-1 to TRBJ2-2; either TRBD1 or TRBD2 may fit D (5 bases each). The ends were cut back, 6 bases at V and 6 bases at J, with 17 bases in the middle. The CDR3 length is 14 residues. Germline V gene data show CDR1 as SQVTM and CDR2 as ANQGSEA. The CDR3 is CSVGEGRVAGELFF. CDR3 bases: TGCAGCGTCGGAGAGGGCAGGGTGGCCGGGGAGCTGTTTTTT.

The sample holds one count of this clone. The CDR3 protein is CASSPFGGTDTQYF. In nucleotides, the CDR3 is TGTGCCAGTAGTCCCTTCGGGGGCACAGATACGCAGTATTTT. This chain connects TRBV19 to TRBJ2-3; the D gene is possibly TRBD2 (5 bases). Trimming removed 5 bases at V and 1 base at J, with 10 bases between. From germline, CDR1 is LNHDA and CDR2 SQIVND (reference sequence). CDR3 length: 14 residues.

The gene calls are TRBV6-5 and TRBJ1-2; no clear D gene. V lost 4 bases and J lost 2, with 5 bases in between. The length of the CDR3 is 12 residues. Germline V gene data show CDR1 as MNHEY and CDR2 as SVGAGI. DNA of the CDR3: TGTGCCAGCAGTTCGCAGAACTATGGCTACACCTTC. The encoded protein is CASSSQNYGYTF.

This rearrangement joins TRBV7-2 to TRBJ2-1; TRBD2 agrees at 7 bases. The CDR3 is 14 amino acids. The J segment lost 6 bases and the V segment lost 5 bases, leaving 7 bases of the junction unmatched. Germline V gives CDR1 SGHTA, CDR2 FQGNSA. CDR3 DNA sequence: TGTGCCAGCAGCACTATAGGGGAGGGCAATGAGCAGTTCTTC. It encodes CASSTIGEGNEQFF.

The chain combines TRBV6-5 with TRBJ2-7; tentatively, D is TRBD1 or TRBD2 (5 bases each). CDR1 and CDR2 (germline): MNHEY, SVGAGI. This CDR3 comprises 15 residues. Between the trimmed V and J ends, which lost 1 base and 2 bases, there was a span of 12 bases. The CDR3 region is CASSYWGKSTYEQYF. CDR3 coding DNA: TGTGCCAGCAGTTACTGGGGGAAGTCAACCTACGAGCAGTACTTC.